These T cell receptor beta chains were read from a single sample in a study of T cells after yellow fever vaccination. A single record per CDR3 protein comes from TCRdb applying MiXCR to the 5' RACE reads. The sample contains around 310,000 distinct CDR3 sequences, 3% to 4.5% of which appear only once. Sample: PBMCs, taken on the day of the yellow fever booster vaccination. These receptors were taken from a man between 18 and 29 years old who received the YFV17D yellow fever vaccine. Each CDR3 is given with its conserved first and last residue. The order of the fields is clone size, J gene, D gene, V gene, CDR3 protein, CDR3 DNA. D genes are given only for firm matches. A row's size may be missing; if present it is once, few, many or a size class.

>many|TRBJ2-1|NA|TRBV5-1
CASSLEGESYNEQFF
TGCGCCAGCAGCTTGGAAGGCGAATCCTACAATGAGCAGTTCTTC
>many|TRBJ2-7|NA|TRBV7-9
CASSQTREQYF
TGTGCCAGCAGCCAAACGCGAGAGCAGTACTTC
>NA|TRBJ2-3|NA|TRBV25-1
CASSEGGQGSTDTQYF
TGTGCCAGCAGTGAAGGGGGGCAGGGGAGCACAGATACGCAGTATTTT
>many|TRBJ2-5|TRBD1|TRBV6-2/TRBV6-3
CASRTGQGEGETQYF
TGTGCCAGCAGGACCGGACAGGGAGAGGGAGAGACCCAGTACTTC
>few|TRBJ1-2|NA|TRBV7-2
CASSLVEGYTGYTF
TGTGCCAGCAGCTTAGTCGAAGGGTATACTGGCTACACCTTC
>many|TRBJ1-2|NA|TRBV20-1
CSARDWGGDLYGYTF
TGCAGTGCTAGAGATTGGGGCGGAGACCTCTATGGCTACACCTTC
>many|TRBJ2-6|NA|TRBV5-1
CASSLEAASGANVLTF
TGCGCCAGCAGCTTGGAGGCCGCGTCTGGGGCCAACGTCCTGACTTTC
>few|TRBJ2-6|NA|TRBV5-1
CASSSGRWTAPSGANVLTF
TGCGCCAGCAGCTCGGGACGCTGGACAGCGCCCTCTGGGGCCAACGTCCTGACTTTC
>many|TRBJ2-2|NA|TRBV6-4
CASSEGTGELFF
TGTGCCAGCAGTGAGGGGACCGGGGAGCTGTTTTTT
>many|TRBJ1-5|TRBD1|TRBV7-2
CASSSNRGEQPQHF
TGTGCCAGCAGCTCCAACAGGGGAGAGCAGCCCCAGCATTTT
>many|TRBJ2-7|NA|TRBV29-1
CSVGMRKRSYEQYF
TGCAGCGTTGGCATGAGGAAGAGATCCTACGAGCAGTACTTC
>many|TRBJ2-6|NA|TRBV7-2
CASSVQGRSSGANVLTF
TGTGCCAGCAGCGTCCAAGGCCGCAGCTCTGGGGCCAACGTCCTGACTTTC
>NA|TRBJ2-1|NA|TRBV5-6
CASSLAVRAGNLPFF
TGTGCCAGCAGCTTGGCAGTCCGGGCAGGCAACCTCCCGTTCTTC
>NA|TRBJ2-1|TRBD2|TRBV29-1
CSVSWGGSYNEQFF
TGCAGCGTTTCCTGGGGGGGGAGTTACAATGAGCAGTTCTTC
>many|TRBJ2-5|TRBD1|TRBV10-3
CAISDRPGQGPETQYF
TGTGCCATCAGTGATCGTCCAGGACAGGGTCCAGAGACCCAGTACTTC
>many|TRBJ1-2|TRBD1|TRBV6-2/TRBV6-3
CASSSTGYYGYTF
TGTGCCAGCAGTTCGACAGGGTACTATGGCTACACCTTC
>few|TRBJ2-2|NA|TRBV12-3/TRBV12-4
CASSLMLSGELFF
TGTGCCAGCAGTTTGATGCTGAGCGGGGAGCTGTTTTTT
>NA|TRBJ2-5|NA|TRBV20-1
CSARRGLGLGETQYF
TGCAGTGCTAGGAGGGGTTTGGGGCTAGGAGAGACCCAGTACTTC
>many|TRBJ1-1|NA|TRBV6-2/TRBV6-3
CASSYGGNTEAFF
TGTGCCAGCAGTTACGGGGGGAACACTGAAGCTTTCTTT
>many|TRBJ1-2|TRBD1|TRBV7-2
CATLGGGGGGGYTF
TGTGCCACCCTCGGAGGGGGCGGCGGAGGGGGCTACACCTTC
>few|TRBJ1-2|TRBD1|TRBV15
CATSRLLLVAQGEQGYTF
TGTGCCACCAGCAGACTCCTACTCGTTGCGCAGGGGGAACAGGGCTACACCTTC
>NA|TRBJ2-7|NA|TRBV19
CASSILFRGHFRLDF
TGTGCCAGTAGTATACTCTTCCGGGGCCACTTTCGGTTGGACTTC
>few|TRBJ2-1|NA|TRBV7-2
CASSPTSFGEQFF
TGTGCCAGCAGCCCGACTAGTTTTGGTGAGCAGTTCTTC
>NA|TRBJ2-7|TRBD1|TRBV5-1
CASSLGDRGIHSYEQYF
TGCGCCAGCAGCTTGGGGGACAGGGGAATCCACTCCTACGAGCAGTACTTC
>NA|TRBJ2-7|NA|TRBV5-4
CASSSPSLHEQYF
TGTGCCAGCAGTAGTCCGTCTCTCCACGAGCAGTACTTC
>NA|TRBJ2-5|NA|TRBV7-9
CALGKTRQEYQETQYF
TGTGCCTTAGGAAAAACCCGACAGGAGTACCAAGAGACCCAGTACTTC
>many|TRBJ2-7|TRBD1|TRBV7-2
CASSLLGQGSEQYF
TGTGCCAGCAGCTTACTCGGACAGGGAAGCGAGCAGTACTTC
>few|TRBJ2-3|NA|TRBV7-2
CASTFPFDTQYF
TGTGCCAGCACCTTCCCGTTTGATACGCAGTATTTT
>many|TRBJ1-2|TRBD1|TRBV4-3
CASSNPTGGYGYTF
TGCGCCAGCAGCAACCCGACAGGGGGGTATGGCTACACCTTC
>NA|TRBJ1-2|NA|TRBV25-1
CASSPGSPRGYGYTF
TGTGCCAGCAGCCCCGGGAGCCCCCGGGGCTATGGCTACACCTTC
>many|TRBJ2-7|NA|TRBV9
CASSPRTESYEQYF
TGTGCCAGCAGCCCAAGGACAGAATCCTACGAGCAGTACTTC
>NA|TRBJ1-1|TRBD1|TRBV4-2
CASSQMSGTGNTEAFF
TGTGCCAGCAGCCAGATGTCCGGGACAGGGAACACTGAAGCTTTCTTT
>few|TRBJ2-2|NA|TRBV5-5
CASRTDFTGELFF
TGTGCCAGCAGGACTGACTTCACCGGGGAGCTGTTTTTT
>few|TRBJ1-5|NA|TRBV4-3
CASSQGTVSNQPQHF
TGCGCCAGCAGCCAAGGGACAGTTAGCAATCAGCCCCAGCATTTT
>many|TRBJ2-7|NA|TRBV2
CASSEQGFGYEQYF
TGTGCCAGCAGTGAACAGGGTTTTGGCTACGAGCAGTACTTC
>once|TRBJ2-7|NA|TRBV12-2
CASRSSSSESYEQYF
TGTGCAAGTCGCTCAAGTTCTAGCGAGTCCTACGAGCAGTACTTC
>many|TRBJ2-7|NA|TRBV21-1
CASSSDRGGCEQYF
TGTGCCAGCAGCAGCGACAGGGGTGGCTGCGAGCAGTACTTC
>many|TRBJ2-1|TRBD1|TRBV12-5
CASGPGTGVYEQFF
TGTGCTAGTGGTCCTGGTACAGGGGTTTATGAGCAGTTCTTC
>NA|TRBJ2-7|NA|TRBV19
CASSFLPGPGPYEQYF
TGTGCCAGTAGTTTCCTCCCGGGTCCCGGGCCTTACGAGCAGTACTTC
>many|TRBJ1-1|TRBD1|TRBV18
CASSPQGDTEAFF
TGTGCCAGCAGTCCACAGGGGGATACTGAAGCTTTCTTT
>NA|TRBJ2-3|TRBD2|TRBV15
CATRASGGKDTQYF
TGTGCCACCAGGGCTAGCGGGGGTAAAGATACGCAGTATTTT
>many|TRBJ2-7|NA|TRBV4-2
CASSPIVQVEQYF
TGTGCCAGCAGCCCAATCGTTCAGGTCGAGCAGTACTTC
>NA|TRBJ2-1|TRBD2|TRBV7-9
CAATSGSYNEQFF
TGTGCCGCGACTAGCGGATCCTACAATGAGCAGTTCTTC
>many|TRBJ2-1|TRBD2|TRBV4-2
CASSQAGGPSNEQFF
TGTGCCAGCAGCCAAGCGGGGGGGCCGAGTAATGAGCAGTTCTTC
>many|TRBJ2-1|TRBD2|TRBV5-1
CASSFGLAPNEQFF
TGCGCCAGCAGCTTCGGACTAGCCCCCAATGAGCAGTTCTTC
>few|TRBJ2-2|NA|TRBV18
CASSPSIYEGTGELFF
TGTGCCAGCTCACCATCGATCTACGAGGGGACCGGGGAGCTGTTTTTT